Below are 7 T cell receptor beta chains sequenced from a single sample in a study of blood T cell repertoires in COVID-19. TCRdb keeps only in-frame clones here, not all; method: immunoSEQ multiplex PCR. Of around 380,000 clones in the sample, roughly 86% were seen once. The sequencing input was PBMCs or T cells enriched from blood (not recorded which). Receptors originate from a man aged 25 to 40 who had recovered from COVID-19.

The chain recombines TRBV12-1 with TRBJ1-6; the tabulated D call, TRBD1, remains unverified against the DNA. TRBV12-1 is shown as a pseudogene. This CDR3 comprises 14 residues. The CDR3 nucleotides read TGTGCCAGCCGGCAGGGGGTTTGTAATTCACCCCTCCACTTT. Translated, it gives CASRQGVCNSPLHF.

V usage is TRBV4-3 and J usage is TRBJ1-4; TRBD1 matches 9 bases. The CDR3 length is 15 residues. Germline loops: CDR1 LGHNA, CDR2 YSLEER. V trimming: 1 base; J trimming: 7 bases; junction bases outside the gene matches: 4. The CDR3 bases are TGCGCCAGCAGCCAAGGGGACAGGGTTGGTGAAAAACTGTTTTTT. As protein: CASSQGDRVGEKLFF.

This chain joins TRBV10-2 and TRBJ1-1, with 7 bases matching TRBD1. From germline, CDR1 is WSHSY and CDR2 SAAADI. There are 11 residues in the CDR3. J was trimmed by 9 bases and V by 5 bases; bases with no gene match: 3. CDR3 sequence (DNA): TGCGCCAGCAGTTCGGGACAGCAAGCTTTCTTT. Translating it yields CASSSGQQAFF.

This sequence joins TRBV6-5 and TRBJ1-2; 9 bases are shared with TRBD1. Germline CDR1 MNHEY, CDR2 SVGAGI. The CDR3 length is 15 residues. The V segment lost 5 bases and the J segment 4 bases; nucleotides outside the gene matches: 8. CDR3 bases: TGTGCCAGCAGTATACAGGGGGCAATGTCCTATGGCTACACCTTC. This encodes CASSIQGAMSYGYTF.

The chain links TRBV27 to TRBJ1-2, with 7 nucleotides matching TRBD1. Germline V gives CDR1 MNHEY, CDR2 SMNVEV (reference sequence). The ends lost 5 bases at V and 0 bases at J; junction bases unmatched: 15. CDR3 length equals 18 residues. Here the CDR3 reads CASSPNPRQGTTNYGYTF. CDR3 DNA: TGTGCCAGCAGTCCGAACCCCCGACAGGGAACAACTAACTATGGCTACACCTTC.

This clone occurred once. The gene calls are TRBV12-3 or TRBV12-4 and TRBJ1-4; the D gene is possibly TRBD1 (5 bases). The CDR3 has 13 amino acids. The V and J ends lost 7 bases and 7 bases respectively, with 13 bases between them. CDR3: CASKLGGGEKLFF. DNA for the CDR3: TGTGCCAGCAAATTGGGGGGTGGTGAAAAACTGTTTTTT.

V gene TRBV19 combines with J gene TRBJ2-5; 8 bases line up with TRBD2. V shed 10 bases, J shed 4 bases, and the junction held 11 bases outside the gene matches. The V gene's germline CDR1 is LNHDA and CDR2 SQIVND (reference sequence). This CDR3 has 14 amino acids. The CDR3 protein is CATLERGSRETQYF. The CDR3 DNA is TGTGCCACCCTCGAGCGGGGGAGTAGAGAGACCCAGTACTTC.